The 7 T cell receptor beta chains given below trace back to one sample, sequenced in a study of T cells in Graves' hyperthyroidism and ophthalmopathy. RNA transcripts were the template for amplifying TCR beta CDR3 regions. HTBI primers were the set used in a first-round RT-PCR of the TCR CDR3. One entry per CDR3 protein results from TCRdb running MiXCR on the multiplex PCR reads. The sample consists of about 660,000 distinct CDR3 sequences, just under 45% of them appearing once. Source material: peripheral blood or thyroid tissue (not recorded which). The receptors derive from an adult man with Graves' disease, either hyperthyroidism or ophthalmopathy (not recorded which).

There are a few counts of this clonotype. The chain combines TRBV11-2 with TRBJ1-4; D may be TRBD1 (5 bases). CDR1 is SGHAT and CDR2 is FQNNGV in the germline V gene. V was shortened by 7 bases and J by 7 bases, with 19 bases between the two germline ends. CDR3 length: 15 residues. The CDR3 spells CASKEEAGMGEKLFF. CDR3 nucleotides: TGTGCCAGCAAGGAGGAAGCAGGGATGGGTGAAAAACTGTTTTTT.

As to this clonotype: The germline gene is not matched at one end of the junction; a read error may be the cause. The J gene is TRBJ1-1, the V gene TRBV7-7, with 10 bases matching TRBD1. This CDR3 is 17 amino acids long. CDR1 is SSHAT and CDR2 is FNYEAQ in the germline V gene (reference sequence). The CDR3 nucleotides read TGTGCTAGCAGCCCACCGGGACAGGGGTACATGAACACTGAAGCTTTCTTT. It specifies CASSPPGQGYMNTEAFF.

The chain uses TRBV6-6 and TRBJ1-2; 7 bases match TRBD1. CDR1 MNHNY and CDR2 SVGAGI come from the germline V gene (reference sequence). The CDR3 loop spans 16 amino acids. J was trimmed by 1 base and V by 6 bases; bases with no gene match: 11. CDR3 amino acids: CASSQGWDSINYGYTF. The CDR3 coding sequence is TGTGCCAGCAGCCAAGGATGGGACAGTATTAACTATGGCTACACCTTC.

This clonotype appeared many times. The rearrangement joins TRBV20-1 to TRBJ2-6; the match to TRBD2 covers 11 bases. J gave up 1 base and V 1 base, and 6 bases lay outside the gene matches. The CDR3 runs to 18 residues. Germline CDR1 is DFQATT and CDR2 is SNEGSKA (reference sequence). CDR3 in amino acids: CSARAVTSGASGANVLTF. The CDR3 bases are TGCAGTGCTAGAGCCGTGACTAGCGGGGCATCTGGGGCCAACGTCCTGACTTTC.

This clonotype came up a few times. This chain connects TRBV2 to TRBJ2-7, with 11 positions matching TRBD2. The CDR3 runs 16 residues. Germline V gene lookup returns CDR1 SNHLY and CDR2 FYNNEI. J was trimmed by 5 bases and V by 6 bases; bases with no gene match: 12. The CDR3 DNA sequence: TGTGCCAGCAGCCCCAAACTAGCGGGAGTGGTCCACGAGCAGTACTTC. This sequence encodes CASSPKLAGVVHEQYF. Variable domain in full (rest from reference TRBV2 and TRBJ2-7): EPEVTQTPSHQVTQMGQEVILRCVPISNHLYFYWYRQILGQKVEFLVSFYNNEISEKSEIFDDQFSVERPDGSNFTLKIRSTKLEDSAMYFCASSPKLAGVVHEQYFGPGTRLTVT.

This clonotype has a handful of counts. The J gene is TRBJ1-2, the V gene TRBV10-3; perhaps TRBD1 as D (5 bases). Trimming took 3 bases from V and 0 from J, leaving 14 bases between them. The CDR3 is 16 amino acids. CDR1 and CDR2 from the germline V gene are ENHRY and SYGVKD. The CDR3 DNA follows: TGTGCCATCAGTGACCCAGTGACAGACACTAACTATGGCTACACCTTC. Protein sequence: CAISDPVTDTNYGYTF.

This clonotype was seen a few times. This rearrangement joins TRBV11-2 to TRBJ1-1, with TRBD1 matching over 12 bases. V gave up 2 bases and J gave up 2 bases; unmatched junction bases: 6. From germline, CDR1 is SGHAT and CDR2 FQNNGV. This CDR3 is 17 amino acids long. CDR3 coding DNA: TGTGCCAGCAGCTTATACCGGGACAGGGGGCTCAACACTGAAGCTTTCTTT. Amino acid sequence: CASSLYRDRGLNTEAFF.